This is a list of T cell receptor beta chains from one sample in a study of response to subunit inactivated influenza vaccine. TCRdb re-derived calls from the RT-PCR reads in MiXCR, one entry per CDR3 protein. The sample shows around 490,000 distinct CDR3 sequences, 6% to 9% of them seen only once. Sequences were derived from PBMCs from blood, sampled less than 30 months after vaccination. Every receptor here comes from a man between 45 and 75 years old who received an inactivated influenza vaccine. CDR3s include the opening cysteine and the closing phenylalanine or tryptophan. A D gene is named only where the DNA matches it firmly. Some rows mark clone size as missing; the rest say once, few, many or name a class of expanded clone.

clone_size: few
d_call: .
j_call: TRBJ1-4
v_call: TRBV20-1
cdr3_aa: CSARSEQSEKLFF
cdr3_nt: TGCAGTGCTCGTTCGGAACAGAGTGAAAAACTGTTTTTT

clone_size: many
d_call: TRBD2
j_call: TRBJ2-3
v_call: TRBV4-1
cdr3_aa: CASSLLGGRDTQYF
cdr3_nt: TGCGCCAGCAGCCTCCTGGGGGGGAGGGATACGCAGTATTTT

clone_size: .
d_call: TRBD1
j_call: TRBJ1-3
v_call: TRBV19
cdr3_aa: CASNSGQLLWIGIGNTIYF
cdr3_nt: TGTGCCAGTAATTCGGGACAGCTCCTTTGGATCGGGATTGGAAACACCATATATTTT

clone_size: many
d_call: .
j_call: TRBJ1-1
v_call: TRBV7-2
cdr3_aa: CASSLDRVNTEAFF
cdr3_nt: TGTGCCAGCAGCTTAGACAGGGTGAACACTGAAGCTTTCTTT

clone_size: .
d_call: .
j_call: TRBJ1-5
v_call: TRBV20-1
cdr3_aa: CSATRGHSNQPQHF
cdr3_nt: TGCAGTGCTACTCGAGGACATAGCAATCAGCCCCAGCATTTT

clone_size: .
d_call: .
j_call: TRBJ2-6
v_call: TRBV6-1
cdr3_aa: CASSEEEGLGANVLTF
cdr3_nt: TGTGCCAGCAGTGAAGAGGAGGGACTGGGGGCCAACGTCCTGACTTTC

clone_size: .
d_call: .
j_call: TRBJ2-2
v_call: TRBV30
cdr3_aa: CAWGQGGYTGELFF
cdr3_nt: TGTGCCTGGGGACAGGGAGGGTACACCGGGGAGCTGTTTTTT

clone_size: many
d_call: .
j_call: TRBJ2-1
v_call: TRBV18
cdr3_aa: CASSPKHRSNEQFF
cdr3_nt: TGTGCCAGCTCACCAAAACACAGGAGCAATGAGCAGTTCTTC

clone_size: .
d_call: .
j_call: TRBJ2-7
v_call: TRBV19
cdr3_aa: CASSIGERTIYEQYF
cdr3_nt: TGTGCCAGTAGTATAGGTGAGAGAACAATCTACGAGCAGTACTTC

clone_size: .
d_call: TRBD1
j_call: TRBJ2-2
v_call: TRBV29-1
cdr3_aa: CSALTGVHTGELFF
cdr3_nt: TGCAGCGCTCTGACAGGGGTGCACACCGGGGAGCTGTTTTTT

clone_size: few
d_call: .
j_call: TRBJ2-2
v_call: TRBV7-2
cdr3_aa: CASSLAGQGYTGELFF
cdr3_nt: TGTGCCAGCAGCTTAGCCGGGCAGGGTTACACCGGGGAGCTGTTTTTT

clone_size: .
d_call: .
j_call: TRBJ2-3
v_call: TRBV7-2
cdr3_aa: CASSPRGWSTDTQYF
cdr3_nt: TGTGCCAGCAGCCCTCGGGGTTGGAGCACAGATACGCAGTATTTT

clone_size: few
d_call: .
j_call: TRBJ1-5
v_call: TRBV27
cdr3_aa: CASSFRDTQPQHF
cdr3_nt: TGTGCCAGCAGTTTTCGGGACACCCAGCCCCAGCATTTT

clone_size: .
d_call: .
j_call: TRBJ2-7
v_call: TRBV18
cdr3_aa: CASSPGQAHEQYF
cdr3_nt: TGTGCCAGCTCACCTGGCCAGGCCCACGAGCAGTACTTC

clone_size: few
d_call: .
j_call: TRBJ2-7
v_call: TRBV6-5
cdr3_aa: CASSYVGGTSVEQYF
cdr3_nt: TGTGCCAGCAGTTATGTAGGGGGAACCAGCGTCGAGCAGTACTTC

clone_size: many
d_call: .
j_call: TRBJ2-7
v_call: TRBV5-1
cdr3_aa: CASSLRVSYEQYF
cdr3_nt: TGCGCCAGCAGCTTGAGGGTTTCCTACGAGCAGTACTTC

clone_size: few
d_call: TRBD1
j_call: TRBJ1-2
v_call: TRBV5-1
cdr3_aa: CASSAGTGRDGYTF
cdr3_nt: TGCGCCAGCAGCGCAGGGACAGGGAGGGATGGCTACACCTTC

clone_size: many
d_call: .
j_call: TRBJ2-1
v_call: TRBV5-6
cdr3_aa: CASSVNREQFF
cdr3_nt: TGTGCCAGCAGCGTAAACAGGGAGCAGTTCTTC

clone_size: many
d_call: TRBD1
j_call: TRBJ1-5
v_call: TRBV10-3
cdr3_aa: CATADRGHMAQHF
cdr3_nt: TGTGCCACCGCCGACAGGGGACATATGGCCCAGCATTTT

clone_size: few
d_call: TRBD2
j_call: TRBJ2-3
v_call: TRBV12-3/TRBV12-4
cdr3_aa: CASSFLSGGAGTQYF
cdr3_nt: TGTGCCAGCAGTTTCCTTAGCGGGGGGGCTGGTACGCAGTATTTT

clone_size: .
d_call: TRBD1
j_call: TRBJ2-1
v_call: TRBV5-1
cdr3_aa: CASSIGQGVNNEQFF
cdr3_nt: TGCGCCAGCAGCATCGGACAGGGGGTTAACAATGAGCAGTTCTTC

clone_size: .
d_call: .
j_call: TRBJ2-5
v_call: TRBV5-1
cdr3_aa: CASQRGGQETQYF
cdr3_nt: TGCGCCAGCCAACGAGGAGGTCAAGAGACCCAGTACTTC

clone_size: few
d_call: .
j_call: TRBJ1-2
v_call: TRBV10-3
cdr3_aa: CAISGLGLGSINGYTF
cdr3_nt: TGTGCCATCAGTGGACTGGGTTTGGGGTCGATTAATGGCTACACCTTC

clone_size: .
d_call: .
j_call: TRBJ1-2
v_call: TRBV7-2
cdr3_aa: CASSLVFGLANYGYTF
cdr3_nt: TGTGCCAGCAGCTTAGTTTTCGGATTAGCTAACTATGGCTACACCTTC

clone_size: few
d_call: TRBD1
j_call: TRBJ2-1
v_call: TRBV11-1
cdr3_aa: CASSLGIRGAGTGSNNEQFF
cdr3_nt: TGTGCCAGCAGCTTAGGGATAAGGGGAGCCGGGACAGGGTCCAACAATGAGCAGTTCTTC

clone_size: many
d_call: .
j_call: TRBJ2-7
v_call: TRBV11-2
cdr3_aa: CASSVGRQGGEQYF
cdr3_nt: TGTGCCAGCAGCGTCGGGAGACAGGGAGGCGAGCAGTACTTC

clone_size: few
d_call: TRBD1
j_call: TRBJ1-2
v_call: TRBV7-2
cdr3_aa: CASSRPRDRGGYTF
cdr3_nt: TGTGCCAGCAGCCGACCACGGGACAGGGGCGGCTACACCTTC

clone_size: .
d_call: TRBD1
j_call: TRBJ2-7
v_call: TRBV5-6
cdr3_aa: CASSSPKTGTGNNEQYF
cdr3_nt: TGTGCCAGCAGCTCGCCAAAAACCGGGACAGGTAACAACGAGCAGTACTTC